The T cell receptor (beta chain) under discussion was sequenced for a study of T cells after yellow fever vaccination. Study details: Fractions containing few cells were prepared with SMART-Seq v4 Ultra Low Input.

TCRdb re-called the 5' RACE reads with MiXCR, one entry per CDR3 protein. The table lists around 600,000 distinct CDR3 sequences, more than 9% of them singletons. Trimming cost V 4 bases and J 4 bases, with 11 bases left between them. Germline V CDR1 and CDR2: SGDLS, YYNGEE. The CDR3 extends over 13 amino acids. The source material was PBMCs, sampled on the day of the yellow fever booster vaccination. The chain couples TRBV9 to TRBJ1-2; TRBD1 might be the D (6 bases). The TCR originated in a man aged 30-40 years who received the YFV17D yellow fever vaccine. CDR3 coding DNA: TGTGCCAGCAGCCCACAGGGTCTCTATGGCTACACCTTC. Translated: CASSPQGLYGYTF. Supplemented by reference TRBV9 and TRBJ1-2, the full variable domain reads DSGVTQTPKHLITATGQRVTLRCSPRSGDLSVYWYQQSLDQGLQFLIQYYNGEERAKGNILERFSAQQFPDLHSELNLSSLELGDSALYFCASSPQGLYGYTFGSGTRLTVV.